A single sample gave rise to the 5 T cell receptor beta chains below, sequenced in a study of blood T cell repertoires in COVID-19. Only in-frame clones appear in the TCRdb table, and some are missing; sequencing was by immunoSEQ multiplex PCR. The table records 350,000 to 450,000 clones, 75% to 90% of them present only once. The material sequenced was peripheral blood. These receptors all stem from a woman between 18 and 29 years old with acute or convalescent COVID-19.

In this sample, this clone turned up a few times. J is TRBJ1-5 and V is TRBV5-1, with D hard to call. Germline CDR1 reads SGHRS; CDR2 reads YFSETQ. This CDR3 is built from 14 residues. V lost 0 bases to trimming and J lost 3 bases, with 7 bases between them. The DNA of the CDR3 is TGCGCCAGCAGCTTGGGTATAGCCAATCAGCCCCAGCATTTT. It encodes CASSLGIANQPQHF.

The rearrangement links TRBV24-1 to TRBJ1-1; maybe TRBD1 (6 bases). Germline V gene lookup returns CDR1 KGHDR and CDR2 SFDVKD. V was shortened by 10 bases and J by 5 bases, with 16 bases between the two germline ends. The CDR3 has 13 residues. The CDR3 DNA reads as TGTGCCACGCAACTCAGGGGAAATACTGAAGCTTTCTTT. This codes for CATQLRGNTEAFF.

The chain joins TRBV4-1 to TRBJ2-7; 8 bases match TRBD1. Germline CDR1 and CDR2: MGHRA and YSYEKL. This CDR3 is 14 amino acids long. V was pared by 1 base and J by 5 bases, with 4 bases of the junction left unmatched. The CDR3 bases are TGCGCCAGCAGCCAAGCGGACAGGGAGGACGAGCAGTACTTC. Translated, it gives CASSQADREDEQYF.

V usage is TRBV30 and J usage is TRBJ2-1, with D maybe TRBD2 (6 bases). CDR1 and CDR2 (germline): GTSNPN, SVGIG (reference sequence). This CDR3 region has 17 residues. V shed 1 base and J shed 2 bases, with 18 bases lying between them. The CDR3 DNA reads TGTGCCTGGAGTGGGTCCGTGGAGGGGAGTGCCTACAATGAGCAGTTCTTC. Translating it yields CAWSGSVEGSAYNEQFF.

The genes are TRBV29-1 and TRBJ2-3; 9 bases are a match to TRBD1. The CDR3 has 14 amino acids. V lost 4 bases and J lost 3; bases outside the gene matches: 5. Germline V gene sequence: CDR1 SQVTM, CDR2 ANQGSEA. Here the CDR3 reads CSVVPGTGTDTQYF. The CDR3 DNA reads TGCAGCGTTGTTCCCGGGACAGGGACAGATACGCAGTATTTT.